The clone carrying this TCR beta chain showed up many times. This sample was included in a study of T-cell reconstitution after alpha-beta-depleted transplantation in children. V lost 6 bases, J lost 2 bases, and 12 bases lay in between. Per germline, CDR1 DFQATT and CDR2 SNEGSKA (reference sequence). The CDR3 is 13 residues long. Using unique molecular identifiers, the investigators prepared the TCRbeta library. Each CDR3 protein is one row after TCRdb ran MiXCR on the PCR reads. The sample consists of some 600,000 distinct CDR3 sequences, 15% to 20% of them appearing once. The origin of this receptor is a human donor who donated a stem cell graft to a child with acute myeloid leukemia. Sequenced material: PBMCs from the stem cell graft donor, taken from the stem cell graft. This chain joins TRBV20-1 and TRBJ2-3; tentatively, D is TRBD1 (6 bases). Here the CDR3 DNA reads TGCAGTGCCGGCTACAGGGCCACAGATACGCAGTATTTT. This sequence encodes CSAGYRATDTQYF.